The 14 T cell receptor beta chains in this list originate from one sample, sequenced in a study of shared clonotypes between healthy human individuals. This table comes from immunoSEQ multiplex PCR, and its TCRdb copy is limited to in-frame clones, with some not included. The repertoire consists of roughly 1,000,000 clones, with approximately 80% occurring once and the leading ten covering more than 0.55%. The sequenced material came from memory CD4+ T cells from PBMCs. Subset described: CD45RA-negative fraction. All receptors come from a man between 18 and 35 years old in good health. Some clones in this sample may be carry-over from other donors' samples.

This chain links TRBV7-9 with TRBJ2-7, with a weak D call TRBD2 (5 bases). Germline values: CDR1 SEHNR, CDR2 FQNEAQ (reference sequence). This CDR3 is 15 amino acids long. V was clipped by 4 bases and J by 6 bases, with 19 bases between them. The chain's CDR3 is CASSSKERLGPEQYF. Written as DNA, the CDR3 is TGTGCCAGCAGCTCAAAGGAGCGGTTAGGGCCCGAGCAGTACTTC.

This clone was counted at least ten times. In the same sample, other DNA sequences code for this CDR3. The chain has TRBV19 and TRBJ2-7, with D tentatively TRBD1 (6 bases). The CDR3 extends over 14 amino acids. Germline V gene lookup returns CDR1 LNHDA and CDR2 SQIVND (reference sequence). V was shortened by 6 bases and J by 3 bases, with 15 bases between the two germline ends. The CDR3 is CASSPPGHIYEQYF. CDR3 DNA: TGTGCCAGTAGCCCTCCGGGACACATCTACGAGCAGTACTTC.

This clone was seen a few times. The CDR3 here is CAWSKTGNTEAFF. The CDR3 DNA follows: TGTGCCTGGAGTAAGACAGGGAACACTGAAGCTTTCTTT. This chain joins TRBV30 and TRBJ1-1; D perhaps matches TRBD1 (6 bases). V was pared by 2 bases and J by 1 base, with 8 bases between. CDR3 length equals 13 residues. The germline V gene encodes CDR1 GTSNPN and CDR2 SVGIG (reference sequence).

J is TRBJ2-2 and V is TRBV5-1; D is undetermined. CDR3 length: 15 residues. The V end lost 4 bases, the J end lost 4 bases, and 14 bases lay between the germline ends. Per the germline V gene, CDR1 is SGHRS and CDR2 is YFSETQ. The CDR3 here is CASSGEGSGTGELFF. For the CDR3, the DNA is TGCGCCAGCAGCGGCGAAGGGTCCGGCACCGGGGAGCTGTTTTTT.

This chain links TRBV7-8 with TRBJ2-7; TRBD2 agrees at 10 bases. The germline gives CDR1 SGHVS, CDR2 FQNEAQ. Trimming at V came to 5 bases and at J to 6 bases, leaving 16 bases not matched to a gene. The CDR3 is 17 residues long. CDR3 loop: CASSQSGRGGSLREQYF. The CDR3 DNA reads as TGTGCCAGCAGCCAGAGCGGGAGGGGGGGTTCCCTACGCGAGCAGTACTTC.

CDR3 DNA sequence: TGTGCCAGCAGCTTGGTGGAACCCAATGGCTACACCTTC. Amino acids: CASSLVEPNGYTF. The chain couples TRBV5-5 to TRBJ1-2; D is unresolved. The CDR3 covers 13 residues. Germline values: CDR1 SGHKS, CDR2 YYEKEE (reference sequence). V dropped 0 bases and J dropped 6 bases, with 9 bases sitting between them.

The gene calls are TRBV27 and TRBJ2-1; 9 positions agree with TRBD2. The CDR3 is made up of 20 amino acids. The junction had 20 bases not matched to a gene; V was cut back by 6 bases and J by 2 bases. The germline V gene has CDR1 MNHEY and CDR2 SMNVEV (reference sequence). For the CDR3, the DNA is TGTGCCAGCAGCACGAAACGACTAGCGGCCCACGACCCCCCCTACAATGAGCAGTTCTTC. Amino acid sequence: CASSTKRLAAHDPPYNEQFF.

V gene TRBV11-2 combines with J gene TRBJ1-2; the D is unclear. The CDR3 has 14 amino acids. The germline V gene encodes CDR1 SGHAT and CDR2 FQNNGV. V dropped 1 base and J dropped 0 bases, with 6 bases sitting between them. CDR3 DNA sequence: TGTGCCAGCAGCTTAGGGAACGCTAACTATGGCTACACCTTC. Translation: CASSLGNANYGYTF. Based on the CDR3 plus reference TRBV11-2 and TRBJ1-2, the full variable domain is EAGVAQSPRYKIIEKRQSVAFWCNPISGHATLYWYQQILGQGPKLLIQFQNNGVVDDSQLPKDRFSAERLKGVDSTLKIQPAKLEDSAVYLCASSLGNANYGYTFGSGTRLTVV.

This clone was recorded once. The chain is built from TRBV5-1 and TRBJ1-2; no clear D. Germline V gives CDR1 SGHRS, CDR2 YFSETQ. The CDR3 is 14 amino acids. V dropped 0 bases and J dropped 4 bases, with 10 bases sitting between them. CDR3 loop: CASSLVETAYGYTF. The CDR3 DNA is TGCGCCAGCAGCTTGGTCGAGACGGCCTATGGCTACACCTTC.

Comments on this clone: Other DNA sequences in the sample encode the same CDR3. This rearrangement joins TRBV30 to TRBJ1-4, with D tentatively TRBD1 (6 bases). CDR3 length: 13 residues. Per germline, CDR1 GTSNPN and CDR2 SVGIG (reference sequence). The V gene lost 0 bases and the J gene lost 7 bases, with 9 bases spanning the gap. For the CDR3, the DNA is TGTGCCTGGAGTGTACAGGGAGGTGAAAAACTGTTTTTT. Translating gives CAWSVQGGEKLFF.

The V and J genes are TRBV7-3 and TRBJ2-2; no clear D gene. This CDR3 has 16 residues. V lost 4 bases to trimming and J lost 0 bases, with 12 bases between them. Germline V gene lookup returns CDR1 SGHTA and CDR2 FQGTGA. The CDR3 loop is CASSSHPSTNTGELFF. CDR3 coding DNA: TGTGCCAGCAGCTCCCACCCGAGTACGAACACCGGGGAGCTGTTTTTT.

The gene calls are TRBV5-1 and TRBJ2-7; 9 bases fit TRBD2. The CDR3 totals 15 residues. V dropped 1 base and J dropped 6; count of bases not matched to a gene: 8. Germline V gene data show CDR1 as SGHRS and CDR2 as YFSETQ. This chain's CDR3 is CASSLLAGGSGEQYF. The CDR3 DNA reads TGCGCCAGCAGCTTGTTGGCGGGAGGGTCTGGCGAGCAGTACTTC.

This chain uses TRBV2 with TRBJ2-3; TRBD1 is a possible D gene (5 bases). The CDR3 covers 12 residues. V lost 11 bases to trimming and J lost 4 bases, with 13 bases between them. Per germline, CDR1 SNHLY and CDR2 FYNNEI. Here the CDR3 reads CAGKGDSDTQYF. The CDR3 DNA sequence: TGTGCCGGAAAAGGGGATTCAGATACGCAGTATTTT.

Notes on this clone: At one of its ends the junction is not consistent with the germline gene, which may arise from a read error. The rearrangement links TRBV30 to TRBJ1-2, with D perhaps matching TRBD1 (6 bases). Germline V gene data show CDR1 as GTSNPN and CDR2 as SVGIG (reference sequence). The CDR3 consists of 12 residues. The CDR3 nucleotides are TGTGCCTGGAGTATAAGCAGGGGTGGCCACACCTTC. This codes for CAWSISRGGHTF.